Listed here are 17 T cell receptor beta chains from one sample, sequenced in a study of response to subunit inactivated influenza vaccine. From the RT-PCR reads, TCRdb called clonotypes with MiXCR, one entry per CDR3 protein. The data hold about 530,000 distinct CDR3 sequences, with about an eighth observed a single time. The sample consisted of PBMCs from blood, taken about 40 days after vaccination. The receptors stem from a man aged 50 to 60 who received an inactivated influenza vaccine.

The chain links TRBV12-3 or TRBV12-4 to TRBJ1-1; 7 nucleotides agree with TRBD1. The CDR3 consists of 16 residues. Trimming took 7 bases from V and 4 from J; bases not matched to a gene: 15. The DNA for the CDR3 is TGTGCCAGCATCTTCCGGGACAGCGCACCGGGCACTGAAGCTTTCTTT. Its protein product is CASIFRDSAPGTEAFF.

The V call is TRBV3-1, the J call TRBJ1-2; D is undetermined. The germline V gene encodes CDR1 LGHDT and CDR2 YNNKEL (reference sequence). Trimming shortened V by 4 bases and J by 4 bases, and 13 bases separated the two germline ends. The CDR3 spans 14 residues. CDR3 sequence reads: CASSPGRATYGYTF. CDR3 DNA sequence: TGTGCCAGCAGCCCCGGGAGGGCAACCTATGGCTACACCTTC.

This clonotype was picked up a small number of times. V usage is TRBV28 and J usage is TRBJ2-1; 7 nucleotides align to TRBD1. Germline-derived CDR1 and CDR2 are MDHEN and SYDVKM. V dropped 3 bases and J dropped 7; count of bases not matched to a gene: 15. This CDR3 has 17 amino acids. The CDR3: CASSLGTTGASGNEQFF. In nucleotides, the CDR3 is TGTGCCAGCAGTTTGGGTACTACAGGGGCGTCGGGGAATGAGCAGTTCTTC.

In the case of this clonotype: A junction boundary mismatches the germline segment, possibly from a read error. The chain combines TRBV4-2 with TRBJ2-7, with D unresolved. This CDR3 region has 17 residues. Germline CDR1 reads LGHNA; CDR2 reads YNFKEQ. CDR3 residues: CAISPGLSSLNTYEQYF. In DNA, the CDR3 is TGTGCCATCAGCCCCGGGCTCAGCAGCCTAAATACCTACGAGCAGTACTTC.

This clonotype has only a few counts. The J gene is TRBJ2-1, the V gene TRBV20-1, with TRBD2 matching 11 bases. CDR1 and CDR2 from the germline V gene are DFQATT and SNEGSKA (reference sequence). The CDR3 is 14 residues long. Germline trimming cut 6 bases from V and 6 bases from J; bases unmatched to any gene: 7. CDR3 nucleotides: TGCAGTGCAAATAGCGGGGGGGCCGTCAATGAGCAGTTCTTC. Encoded protein: CSANSGGAVNEQFF.

This clonotype was seen only a few times. CDR3: CASSSGQGNRNIQYF. The CDR3 coding sequence is TGTGCCAGCAGTTCCGGACAGGGGAATCGGAACATTCAGTACTTC. The rearrangement joins TRBV6-5 to TRBJ2-4; 9 bases are shared with TRBD1. The CDR3 is made up of 15 amino acids. V dropped 4 bases and J dropped 7; count of bases not matched to a gene: 8. The germline gives CDR1 MNHEY, CDR2 SVGAGI.

The chain combines TRBV6-2 or TRBV6-3 with TRBJ2-5; the D is unclear. Per the germline V gene, CDR1 is MNHEY and CDR2 is SVGEGT. V lost 8 bases, J lost 7 bases, and 14 bases lay in between. This CDR3 region has 12 residues. The CDR3 reads CASALSGGTQYF. DNA for the CDR3: TGTGCCAGCGCCCTTTCGGGTGGGACCCAGTACTTC.

The rearrangement links TRBV5-1 to TRBJ2-5, with 14 bases aligning to TRBD2. Trimming cost V 4 bases and J 3 bases; bases outside gene matches: 5. CDR1 is SGHRS and CDR2 is YFSETQ in the germline V gene. This CDR3 contains 16 residues. CDR3: CASSLGTSGRKETQYF. The DNA of the CDR3 is TGCGCCAGCAGCCTCGGGACTAGCGGGAGAAAAGAGACCCAGTACTTC.

A few counts support this clonotype. This CDR3 reads CASSPHPGTSGIYEQYF. The DNA of the CDR3 is TGCGCCAGCAGCCCTCACCCCGGAACTAGCGGGATCTACGAGCAGTACTTC. The chain joins TRBV4-3 to TRBJ2-7; 10 nucleotides line up with TRBD2. The CDR3 is 17 amino acids. Losses at the gene ends were 4 bases for V and 3 bases for J; bases not matched to a gene: 12. Germline V lookup: CDR1 LGHNA, CDR2 YSLEER.

In its sample, this clonotype was seen many times. The chain links TRBV20-1 to TRBJ2-7, with TRBD1 matching over 11 bases. The CDR3 runs to 13 residues. J gave up 4 bases and V 3 bases, and 2 bases lay outside the gene matches. In germline, CDR1 is DFQATT, CDR2 SNEGSKA (reference sequence). For the CDR3, the DNA is TGCAGTGCTAGTAGGGACAGGGGGTACGAGCAGTACTTC. This translates into CSASRDRGYEQYF.

This clonotype was counted at least ten times. The chain couples TRBV7-9 to TRBJ1-2, with D perhaps TRBD1 (6 bases). Germline loops: CDR1 SEHNR, CDR2 FQNEAQ (reference sequence). The V and J ends lost 6 bases and 2 bases respectively, with 10 bases between them. This CDR3 is built from 13 residues. As DNA, the CDR3 is TGTGCCAGCAGTTCGACAGGAAACTATGGCTACACCTTC. Protein sequence: CASSSTGNYGYTF.

This clonotype was counted only a few times. The chain links TRBV7-2 to TRBJ1-5, with 7 bases identical to TRBD1. J was trimmed by 5 bases and V by 5 bases; bases with no gene match: 12. CDR3 length: 16 amino acids. Germline values: CDR1 SGHTA, CDR2 FQGNSA. CDR3 protein: CASSLTKGGADQPQHF. The CDR3 DNA reads as TGTGCCAGCAGCCTTACGAAAGGGGGCGCGGATCAGCCCCAGCATTTT.

The genes are TRBV20-1 and TRBJ2-1; 12 bases match TRBD2. This CDR3 contains 15 residues. Germline V CDR1 and CDR2: DFQATT, SNEGSKA (reference sequence). Trimming removed 5 bases from V and 6 bases from J; junction bases left unmatched: 8. The DNA for the CDR3 is TGCAGTGCTCACTCACTAGCGGGAGGTCTCAATGAGCAGTTCTTC. It codes for CSAHSLAGGLNEQFF.

The chain recombines TRBV6-1 with TRBJ2-1, with D possibly matching TRBD2 (5 bases). CDR3 length equals 14 residues. The germline V gene has CDR1 MNHNS and CDR2 SASEGT. Between the trimmed V and J ends, which lost 10 bases and 9 bases, there was a span of 22 bases. CDR3 sequence (DNA): TGTGCCACCAGAGAGAGGCTCAATGAGGGTGAGCAGTTCTTC. Its protein product is CATRERLNEGEQFF.

Many counts were recorded for this clonotype. This chain connects TRBV7-2 to TRBJ2-5, with D maybe TRBD1 (7 bases). This CDR3 has 15 residues. The germline CDR1 and CDR2 sequences are SGHTA and FQGNSA. The ends were cut back, 4 bases at V and 5 bases at J, with 17 bases in the middle. CDR3: CASSYRQGGTETQYF. The DNA of the CDR3 is TGTGCCAGCAGCTACCGACAGGGAGGTACTGAGACCCAGTACTTC.

There are a few counts of this clonotype. This chain links TRBV27 with TRBJ1-2; 7 positions agree with TRBD1. Looked up from germline, CDR1 is MNHEY and CDR2 is SMNVEV (reference sequence). Germline trimming cut 5 bases from V and 8 bases from J; bases unmatched to any gene: 11. The CDR3 totals 14 residues. Here the CDR3 DNA reads TGTGCCAGCAGTGAAACAGGGGTCGCGTCGGGCTACACCTTC. This gives the protein CASSETGVASGYTF.

V usage is TRBV12-3 or TRBV12-4 and J usage is TRBJ1-3; 7 bases are shared with TRBD1. The CDR3 loop spans 16 amino acids. J was trimmed by 4 bases and V by 1 base; bases with no gene match: 7. Here the CDR3 reads CASSLGLGDSGNTIYF. CDR3 sequence (DNA): TGTGCCAGCAGTTTAGGTCTGGGGGACAGCGGAAACACCATATATTTT.